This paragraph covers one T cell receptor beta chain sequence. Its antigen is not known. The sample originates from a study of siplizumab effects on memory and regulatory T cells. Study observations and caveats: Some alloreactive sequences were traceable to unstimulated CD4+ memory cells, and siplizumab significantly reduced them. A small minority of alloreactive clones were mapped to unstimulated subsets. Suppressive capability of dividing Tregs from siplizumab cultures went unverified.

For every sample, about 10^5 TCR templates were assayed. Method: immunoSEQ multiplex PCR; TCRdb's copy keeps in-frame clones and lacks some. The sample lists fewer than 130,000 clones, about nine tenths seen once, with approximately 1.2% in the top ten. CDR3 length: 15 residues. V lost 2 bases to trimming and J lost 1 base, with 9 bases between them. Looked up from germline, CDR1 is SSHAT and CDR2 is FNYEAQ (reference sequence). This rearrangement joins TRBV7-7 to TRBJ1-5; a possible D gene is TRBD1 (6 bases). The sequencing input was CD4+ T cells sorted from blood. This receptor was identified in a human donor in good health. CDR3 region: CASSLTQGSNQPQHF. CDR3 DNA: TGTGCCAGCAGCTTAACACAGGGCAGCAATCAGCCCCAGCATTTT.